The clone carrying this TCR beta chain has a handful of counts. Its matching antigen is unknown. Germline V gene lookup returns CDR1 DFQATT and CDR2 SNEGSKA (reference sequence). The V end was cut by 3 bases, the J end by 9 bases, with 12 bases between. The CDR3 has 13 residues. TCRdb independently ran MiXCR on the RT-PCR reads; one entry per CDR3 protein. The table shows about 610,000 distinct CDR3 sequences, with roughly 15% occurring only once. This record comes from a study of response to subunit inactivated influenza vaccine. Findings and caveats of the study: Seasonal influenza vaccination, on each occasion, was suggested by the authors to recruit few new T cells.

This TCR was recovered from a man in his forties or fifties who received an inactivated influenza vaccine. The sample consisted of PBMCs from blood, taken 12 days after vaccination. The V and J genes are TRBV20-1 and TRBJ1-6; D is unclear. DNA of the CDR3: TGCAGTGCTAGGTCGTCCGGGAGTTCACCCCTCCACTTT. Protein sequence: CSARSSGSSPLHF.